The text below deals with one T cell receptor (beta chain). This clonotype was seen a few times. What antigen it recognizes has not been identified. The sample holds no much larger clone one base away, and base qualities are not on file. The time point tag for this specimen amounts to: patch test 1, 2 weeks after DPC sensitization. What this sample's treatment or condition label stands for: therapeutic diphenylcyclopropenone sensitization with weekly scalp DPC. Blood at each patch-test visit was drawn before the patch test was applied. To be eligible, patients had to be aged 18 to 70, diagnosed with alopecia and judged suitable for DPC therapy, while pregnant patients were excluded. Total RNA was extracted from unfractionated whole blood that had been collected in Tempus Blood RNA tubes. Receptor libraries were prepared by RACE. Sequencing was carried out with a NextSeq 500. During library preparation, unique molecular identifiers were attached to individual cDNA molecules so that TCRs could be counted in a quantitative, reproducible way. For every blood RNA sample, sequencing covered both the TCR alpha and TCR beta chains. The study's processing was this. The median number of TCRs per sample was roughly 100,000, ranging from about 20,000 to 750,000. V, J and CDR3 annotation of the TCR reads was carried out using the Decombinator software suite. To make PS versus PT1 abundance plots, every sample was subsampled to the same number of TCRs (28,000). TCRs were defined as expanded if absent before sensitization and observed at least eight times at the 2-week time point. TCRdb's own reprocessing of the public reads used fastp at Q25 and MiXCR and kept productive beta chains. Rows with a matching CDR3 protein are joined into one entry that keeps the most common DNA and genes. In this record, the V and J calls reflect TCRdb's handling and not the investigators' own analysis. The sample table contains around 120,000 distinct CDR3 sequences; only one count was recorded for roughly 13% of them. Clones ranked in the top ten supply 0.9% to 0.95% of the sample.

The sample belongs to a study of human T cells and chemical hapten exposure (TCRdb year 2021). Background for the entire study: For sensitization, 2% DPC in acetone was applied to a roughly 2 cm by roughly 2 cm area of upper inner arm skin. The mostly female patient cohort included alopecia areata with under or over 50% scalp involvement, alopecia totalis and alopecia universalis. This study followed changes in the peripheral blood TCR repertoire in vivo during primary and secondary sensitization of alopecia patients to the hapten diphenylcyclopropenone (DPC). Patient blood was sampled pre-sensitization (week 0) and at 2, 6 and about 24 weeks after DPC sensitization. Patch tests used Finn chambers with 0.01% DPC on the upper back, scored after 6 days by International Contact Dermatitis Research Group standards. Libraries were combined into a pool for sequencing, and differences in TCR yield between samples came mainly from small differences in library volumes within the pool. For TCR sequencing, blood came from 25 to 35 alopecia patients at anywhere from one to four time points (pre-sensitization, 2, 6 and 24 weeks). Patients additionally received weekly therapeutic DPC doses to the scalp throughout the approximately 22-week study period.

In the germline V gene (reference sequence), CDR1 corresponds to LGHDT and CDR2 to YNNKEL. The CDR3, from cysteine to phenylalanine, totals 13 residues. Kept here is only the CDR3 DNA, which spans 39 bases and is read in frame from base 1. Trimming removed 3 bases from V and 7 bases from J, leaving 10 bases between the germline ends. Study-wide findings and limitations: Compared with pre-sensitization or healthy control sets, expanded TCRs formed significantly more large CDR3 similarity clusters, which is consistent with antigen-driven responses. Patch test score correlated positively with the number of PT1 expanded TCRs, reaching significance at thresholds 8, 16 and 32 but not at 4. After repeated subsampling, changes were observed in the strength of the expansion versus patch-test correlation and in the threshold at which the correlation became significant. DPC sensitization did not change the number of TCRs with a frequency above 1 in 1000, and there was no evidence of changes in global repertoire structure. Because every patient had alopecia, a presumed autoimmune disease, the patients' immune response might differ from that of healthy individuals.

The rearrangement combines TRBV3-1 with TRBJ1-5, with no confidently assigned D gene. The specimen comprised whole blood, sampled in connection with sensitization to the hapten diphenylcyclopropenone (DPC). This TCR was recovered from a man in his late teens or twenties with alopecia areata. Some clones in this sample may be carry-over from other donors' samples. The CDR3 protein sequence reads: CASSHDPGQPQHF. The DNA sequence is TGTGCCAGCAGCCATGACCCCGGACAGCCCCAGCATTTT.